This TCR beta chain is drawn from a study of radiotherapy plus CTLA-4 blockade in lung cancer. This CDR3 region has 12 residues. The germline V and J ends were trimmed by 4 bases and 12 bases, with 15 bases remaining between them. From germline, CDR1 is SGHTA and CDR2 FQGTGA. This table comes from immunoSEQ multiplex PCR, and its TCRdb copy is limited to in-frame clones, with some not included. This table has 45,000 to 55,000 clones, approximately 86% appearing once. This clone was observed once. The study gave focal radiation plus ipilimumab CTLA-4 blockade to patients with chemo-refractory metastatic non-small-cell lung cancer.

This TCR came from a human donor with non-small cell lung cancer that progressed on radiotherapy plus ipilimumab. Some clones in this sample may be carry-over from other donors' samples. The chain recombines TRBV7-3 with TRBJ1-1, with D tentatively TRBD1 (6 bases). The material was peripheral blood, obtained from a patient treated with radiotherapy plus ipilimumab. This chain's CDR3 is CASSCGGLVSFF. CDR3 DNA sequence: TGTGCCAGCAGCTGCGGGGGCCTTGTGTCTTTCTTT.